The rows below give T cell receptor beta chains drawn from one sample of a study of graft-versus-host responses after intestinal transplantation. Clones were read by immunoSEQ multiplex PCR, and TCRdb kept only the in-frame ones, dropping some. The data show about 88,000 clones, over 90% seen once. For these receptors, no antigen is known. This material consisted of unstimulated CD4+ T cells sorted from spleen or lymph node cells, taken before transplant. The receptors stem from a human donor who was the organ donor for an intestinal transplant. Both conserved end residues are part of each CDR3. The order of the fields is clone size, D gene, J gene, V gene, CDR3 protein, CDR3 DNA. D genes are given only for firm matches. Clone size is given for some rows only: seen once, a few or many times, or a class if the clone is expanded.

NA,NA,TRBJ1-4,TRBV5-1,CASSSAETATNEKLFF,TGCGCCAGCAGCTCGGCCGAGACTGCAACTAATGAAAAACTGTTTTTT
NA,NA,TRBJ2-5,TRBV6-5,CASGIRKETQYF,TGTGCCAGCGGTATCAGAAAGGAGACCCAGTACTTC
NA,TRBD1,TRBJ1-1,TRBV7-8,CASSLAARQGWTEAFF,TGTGCCAGCAGCTTAGCGGCGAGACAGGGGTGGACTGAAGCTTTCTTT
NA,NA,TRBJ1-1,TRBV7-2,CASSLDRGLNTEAFF,TGTGCCAGCAGCTTAGATCGGGGTCTGAACACTGAAGCTTTCTTT
NA,NA,TRBJ2-5,TRBV7-2,CASSSRGEETQYF,TGTGCCAGCAGCTCCAGAGGGGAAGAGACCCAGTACTTC
once,NA,TRBJ2-2,TRBV9,CASSVQGSTGELFF,TGTGCCAGCAGCGTCCAGGGTTCTACCGGGGAGCTGTTTTTT
NA,NA,TRBJ1-1,TRBV2,CASRIGASAEAFF,TGTGCCAGCCGGATAGGGGCTTCAGCTGAAGCTTTCTTT
NA,TRBD1,TRBJ2-3,TRBV14,CASSPRTGIADTQYF,TGTGCCAGCAGCCCCCGGACAGGGATTGCAGATACGCAGTATTTT
NA,NA,TRBJ2-2,TRBV27,CASSLGLATGELFF,TGTGCCAGCAGTTTGGGACTCGCAACCGGGGAGCTGTTTTTT
NA,NA,TRBJ1-2,TRBV15,CATSSLDGNYGYTF,TGTGCCACCAGCAGCCTAGACGGGAACTATGGCTACACCTTC
NA,TRBD2,TRBJ2-3,TRBV7-3,CASSLTTGGESDTQYF,TGTGCCAGCAGCTTAACCACGGGGGGAGAGTCAGATACGCAGTATTTT
once,NA,TRBJ1-5,TRBV19,CASSILSDGVYNQPQHF,TGTGCCAGTAGTATCCTATCGGACGGCGTATACAATCAGCCCCAGCATTTT
NA,NA,TRBJ1-4,TRBV5-1,CASSDGMGEKLFF,TGCGCCAGCAGCGACGGTATGGGCGAAAAACTGTTTTTT
NA,TRBD1,TRBJ1-2,TRBV5-1,CASSADRAGGYTF,TGCGCCAGCAGCGCTGACAGGGCCGGAGGCTACACCTTC
NA,NA,TRBJ1-5,TRBV15,CATSSFGFGQPQHF,TGTGCCACCAGCAGTTTTGGGTTCGGTCAGCCCCAGCATTTT
NA,TRBD1,TRBJ2-7,TRBV5-1,CASSIPTGDHEQYF,TGCGCCAGCAGCATTCCGACAGGGGATCACGAGCAGTACTTC
NA,NA,TRBJ2-7,TRBV14,CASSQRNSYEQYF,TGTGCCAGCAGCCAGCGGAACTCCTACGAGCAGTACTTC
NA,NA,TRBJ2-1,TRBV29-1,CSVARDVRNEQFF,TGCAGCGTTGCGAGGGATGTTAGGAATGAGCAGTTCTTC
NA,TRBD1,TRBJ2-7,TRBV23-1,CASSQPTTGDETYEQYF,TGCGCCAGCAGTCAACCCACTACAGGGGATGAAACCTACGAGCAGTACTTC
NA,NA,TRBJ1-6,TRBV9,CASSVGYRAVNSPLHF,TGTGCCAGCAGCGTAGGTTACAGGGCCGTTAATTCACCCCTCCACTTT
NA,TRBD2,TRBJ2-1,TRBV11-2,CASSLIPQGLAGNYNEQFF,TGTGCCAGCAGCTTAATCCCCCAAGGACTAGCGGGGAACTACAATGAGCAGTTCTTC
NA,TRBD1,TRBJ1-6,TRBV5-6,CASSPGQFNSPLHF,TGTGCCAGCAGCCCGGGACAGTTCAATTCACCCCTCCACTTT
NA,NA,TRBJ2-2,TRBV10-3,CAISEDGLNTGELFF,TGTGCCATCAGTGAGGACGGCTTAAACACCGGGGAGCTGTTTTTT
NA,TRBD2,TRBJ2-7,TRBV19,CASSTQASGGPYEQYF,TGTGCCAGTAGTACCCAGGCTAGCGGGGGACCCTACGAGCAGTACTTC
NA,TRBD1,TRBJ1-2,TRBV7-8,CASSLRTGNYGYTF,TGTGCCAGCAGCCTTCGGACAGGGAACTATGGCTACACCTTC
NA,NA,TRBJ1-5,TRBV7-8,CASSYTEYISPQHF,TGTGCCAGCAGCTATACAGAATACATCAGCCCCCAGCATTTT